The clone carrying this T cell receptor (beta chain) was seen a handful of times. What it binds is not known. CDR1 and CDR2 (germline): MNHNS, SASEGT. CDR3 length: 14 amino acids. V gave up 9 bases and J gave up 4 bases, with 15 bases separating them. RNA, at 0.5 to 1 ug, was reverse transcribed with random hexamers. Amplification of TCR beta CDR3 used immunoSEQ multiplex PCR across 54 Vbeta and 13 Jbeta. Using its own MiXCR run on the immunoSEQ multiplex PCR reads, TCRdb lists one record per CDR3 protein. The profile shows approximately 180,000 distinct CDR3 sequences, 85% to 95% of them singletons. CD8+ and CD4+ blood T cells underwent TCR beta sequencing. All included Susac syndrome patients satisfied recently defined diagnostic criteria for definite or probable disease. The data were obtained in a study of CD8 T cells in Susac syndrome. Whole-study findings and limits: That the number of individuals in its TCR sequencing and HLA analysis was relatively small was acknowledged by the study.

The source is a human donor with Susac syndrome. J is TRBJ2-2 and V is TRBV6-1; D possibly matches TRBD1 or TRBD2 (6 bases each). Sequencing was carried out using CD4+ T cells from PBMCs. CDR3 sequence reads: CASGPGGGTGELFF. The CDR3 DNA reads as TGTGCCAGTGGACCCGGGGGCGGCACCGGGGAGCTGTTTTTT.